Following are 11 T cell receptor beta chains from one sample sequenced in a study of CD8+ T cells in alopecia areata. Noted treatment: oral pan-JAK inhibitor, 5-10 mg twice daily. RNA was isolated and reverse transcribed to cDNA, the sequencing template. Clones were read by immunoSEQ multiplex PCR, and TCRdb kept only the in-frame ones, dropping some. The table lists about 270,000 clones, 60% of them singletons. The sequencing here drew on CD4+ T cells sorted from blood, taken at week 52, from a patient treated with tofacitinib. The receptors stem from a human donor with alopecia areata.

The CDR3 loop reads CASSLGSGGLSYEQYF. CDR3 DNA: TGTGCCAGCAGCTTGGGAAGCGGGGGCCTCTCCTACGAGCAGTACTTC. V is TRBV5-4 and J is TRBJ2-7; the match to TRBD2 covers 8 bases. Looked up from germline, CDR1 is SGHNT and CDR2 is YYREEE (reference sequence). CDR3 size: 16 residues. V was pared by 0 bases and J by 0 bases, with 5 bases of the junction left unmatched.

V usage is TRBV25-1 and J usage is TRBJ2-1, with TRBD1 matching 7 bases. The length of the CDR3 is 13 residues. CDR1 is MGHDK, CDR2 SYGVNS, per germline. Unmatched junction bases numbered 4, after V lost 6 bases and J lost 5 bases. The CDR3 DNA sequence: TGTGCCAGCAGGGATACAGGGGACAATGAGCAGTTCTTC. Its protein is CASRDTGDNEQFF.

The CDR3 is CASSLFSSGEKTQYF. The CDR3 DNA is TGCGCCAGCAGCTTGTTTTCTAGCGGAGAGAAAACCCAGTACTTC. The chain has TRBV5-1 and TRBJ2-5; 7 bases match TRBD2. Germline lookup yields CDR1 SGHRS and CDR2 YFSETQ. The V segment lost 1 base and the J segment 8 bases; nucleotides outside the gene matches: 11. The CDR3 sequence is 15 residues long.

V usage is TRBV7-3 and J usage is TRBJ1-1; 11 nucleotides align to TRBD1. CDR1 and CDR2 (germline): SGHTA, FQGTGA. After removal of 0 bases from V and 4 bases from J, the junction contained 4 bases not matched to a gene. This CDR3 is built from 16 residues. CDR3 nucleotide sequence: TGTGCCAGCAGCTTAACCGGACAGGGGGCTAGCACTGAAGCTTTCTTT. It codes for CASSLTGQGASTEAFF.

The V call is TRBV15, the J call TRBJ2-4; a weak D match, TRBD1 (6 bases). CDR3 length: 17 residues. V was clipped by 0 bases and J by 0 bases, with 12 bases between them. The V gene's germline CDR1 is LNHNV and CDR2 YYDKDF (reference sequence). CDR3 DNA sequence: TGTGCCACCAGCAGAGATAGGACAGCACTAGCCAAAAACATTCAGTACTTC. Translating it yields CATSRDRTALAKNIQYF.

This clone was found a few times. The CDR3, as DNA: TGTGCCATCAGTGATGGCGGGCGTAATGAAAAACTGTTTTTT. It specifies CAISDGGRNEKLFF. The V and J genes are TRBV10-3 and TRBJ1-4; D not certain. CDR3 length equals 14 residues. The V and J ends lost 3 bases and 4 bases respectively, with 9 bases between them. CDR1 and CDR2 (germline): ENHRY, SYGVKD.

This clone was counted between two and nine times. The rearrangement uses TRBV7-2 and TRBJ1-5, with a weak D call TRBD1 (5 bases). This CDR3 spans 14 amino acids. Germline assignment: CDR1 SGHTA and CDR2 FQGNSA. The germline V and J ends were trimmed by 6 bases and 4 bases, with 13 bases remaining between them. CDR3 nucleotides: TGTGCCAGCAGTCGGAGTGGGGGGAATCAGCCCCAGCATTTT. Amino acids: CASSRSGGNQPQHF.

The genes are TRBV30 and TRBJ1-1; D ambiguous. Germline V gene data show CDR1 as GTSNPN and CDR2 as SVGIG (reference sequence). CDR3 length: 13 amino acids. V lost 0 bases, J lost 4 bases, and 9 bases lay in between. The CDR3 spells CAWSVYLGTEAFF. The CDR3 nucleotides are TGTGCCTGGAGTGTTTATCTGGGCACTGAAGCTTTCTTT.

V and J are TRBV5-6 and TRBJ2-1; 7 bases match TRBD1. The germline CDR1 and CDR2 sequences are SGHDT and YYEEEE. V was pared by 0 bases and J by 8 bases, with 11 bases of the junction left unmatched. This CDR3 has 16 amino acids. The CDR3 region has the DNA TGTGCCAGCAGCTTGGCCCTACAGGGGTTAAGGGATGAGCAGTTCTTC. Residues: CASSLALQGLRDEQFF.

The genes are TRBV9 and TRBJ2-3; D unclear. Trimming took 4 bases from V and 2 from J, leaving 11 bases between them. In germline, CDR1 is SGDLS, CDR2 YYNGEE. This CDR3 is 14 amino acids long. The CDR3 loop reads CASSRTGHTDTQYF. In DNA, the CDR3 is TGTGCCAGCAGCCGGACGGGCCACACAGATACGCAGTATTTT.

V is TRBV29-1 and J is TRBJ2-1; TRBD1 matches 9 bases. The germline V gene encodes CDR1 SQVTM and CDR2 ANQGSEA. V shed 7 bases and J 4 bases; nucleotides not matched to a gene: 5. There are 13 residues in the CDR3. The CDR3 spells CSGGTGPYNEQFF. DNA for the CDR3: TGCAGCGGAGGGACAGGGCCATACAATGAGCAGTTCTTC.